This TCR beta chain stems from a study of T cells after yellow fever vaccination. The study, taken as a whole, reports: Among primary-vaccination clones, most reappeared after the booster, at around 97% for CD4 and 85% to 90% for CD8.

TCRdb processed the 5' RACE reads anew with MiXCR; each CDR3 protein has one entry. The sample lists more than 110,000 distinct CDR3 sequences; about 6.9% were seen once. This clonotype was counted at least ten times. Its antigen is as yet unknown. Source: CD4+ T cells sorted from PBMCs, taken 10 days after the yellow fever booster vaccination. This TCR was sampled from a man aged 25-45 years who received the YFV17D yellow fever vaccine.

CDR3 protein: CASSPPRDRGRYEQYF. In nucleotides, the CDR3 is TGTGCCAGCAGTCCACCACGGGACAGGGGGCGGTACGAGCAGTACTTC. The chain links TRBV2 to TRBJ2-7; 12 bases agree with TRBD1. The CDR3 is made up of 16 amino acids. Germline CDR1 reads SNHLY; CDR2 reads FYNNEI. Trimming removed 5 bases from V and 4 bases from J; junction bases left unmatched: 9.